The 17 T cell receptor beta chains in this list originate from one sample, sequenced in a study of T cells in Graves' hyperthyroidism and ophthalmopathy. It was RNA transcripts that yielded the amplified TCR beta CDR3 regions. Researchers ran a first-round RT-PCR on the TCR CDR3 using the HTBI primer set. TCRdb re-called the multiplex PCR reads through MiXCR, storing one row per CDR3 protein. The sample yields roughly 750,000 distinct CDR3 sequences, roughly 15% seen once. Sequencing was carried out using blood. Receptors originate from a man aged 18 to 29 with Graves' hyperthyroidism.

The chain joins TRBV2 to TRBJ1-3; no firm D call. CDR1 SNHLY and CDR2 FYNNEI come from the germline V gene. The CDR3 totals 14 residues. V was pared by 5 bases and J by 0 bases, with 8 bases between. The CDR3 loop is CASSPGPSGNTIYF. The CDR3 nucleotides read TGTGCCAGCAGTCCCGGACCCTCTGGAAACACCATATATTTT.

This clonotype has ten or more counts. The chain uses TRBV24-1 and TRBJ2-1; D remains unclear. Germline V gene lookup returns CDR1 KGHDR and CDR2 SFDVKD. Trimming pared 7 bases from V and 8 bases from J, leaving 8 bases between. The CDR3 is made up of 11 amino acids. The CDR3 coding sequence is TGTGCCACCAGGGGGAACGATGAGCAGTTCTTC. Translated: CATRGNDEQFF.

Only a few counts were recorded for this clonotype. The chain links TRBV7-3 to TRBJ2-2, with 10 bases identical to TRBD2. J gave up 7 bases and V 5 bases, and 10 bases lay outside the gene matches. Germline V lookup: CDR1 SGHTA, CDR2 FQGTGA. This CDR3 contains 16 residues. CDR3 nucleotides: TGTGCCAGCAGCCCTAGCGGGAGTGGTTTGAGCGGGGAGCTGTTTTTT. Translated, it gives CASSPSGSGLSGELFF.

The CDR3 region is CASSDRSLGAYEQYF. CDR3 nucleotide sequence: TGTGCCAGCAGTGACCGGTCTCTCGGGGCCTACGAGCAGTACTTC. The rearrangement joins TRBV6-4 to TRBJ2-7, with a weak D call TRBD2 (5 bases). Per the germline V gene, CDR1 is MRHNA and CDR2 is SNTAGT. Trimming left V 2 bases short and J 2 bases short, with 13 bases between. This CDR3 region has 15 residues.

There are many counts of this clonotype. This chain joins TRBV7-6 and TRBJ1-1; D gene ambiguous. The germline CDR1 and CDR2 sequences are SGHVS and FNYEAQ. The germline V and J ends were trimmed by 1 base and 0 bases, with 15 bases remaining between them. The CDR3 is 17 amino acids. The CDR3 loop reads CASSLVSGPGMNTEAFF. The CDR3 nucleotides are TGTGCCAGCAGCTTAGTATCGGGCCCCGGCATGAACACTGAAGCTTTCTTT.

This clonotype was counted at least ten times. The rearrangement links TRBV28 to TRBJ2-3; D is possibly TRBD1 (6 bases). CDR3 length: 14 residues. Between the trimmed V and J ends, which lost 4 bases and 6 bases, there was a span of 14 bases. Germline CDR1 reads MDHEN; CDR2 reads SYDVKM. CDR3 in DNA: TGTGCCAGCAGTTACACAGGGAATTCCGATACGCAGTATTTT. Its protein is CASSYTGNSDTQYF.

This clonotype was seen repeatedly, ten times or more. The chain uses TRBV7-9 and TRBJ2-1; D is possibly TRBD1 (6 bases). The CDR3 runs to 12 residues. V was pared by 8 bases and J by 8 bases, with 13 bases between. Germline lookup yields CDR1 SEHNR and CDR2 FQNEAQ (reference sequence). The CDR3 nucleotides are TGTGCCAGCCGGGACAACGGACATGAGCAGTTCTTC. This encodes CASRDNGHEQFF.

The chain is built from TRBV6-1 and TRBJ2-5; TRBD1 matches 8 bases. V was clipped by 5 bases and J by 4 bases; unmatched bases: 12. This CDR3 comprises 16 residues. Germline V CDR1 and CDR2: MNHNS, SASEGT. The CDR3 is CASSHDRGLSLETQYF. The CDR3 DNA sequence: TGTGCCAGCAGTCACGACAGGGGTCTTTCTTTAGAGACCCAGTACTTC.

The V call is TRBV7-3, the J call TRBJ2-7, with D tentatively TRBD1 or TRBD2 (7 bases each). Germline V gives CDR1 SGHTA, CDR2 FQGTGA. This CDR3 region has 16 residues. Trimming took 1 base from V and 1 from J, leaving 14 bases between them. This chain's CDR3 is CASSLRGGTASYEQYF. DNA of the CDR3: TGTGCCAGCAGCTTAAGGGGGGGGACAGCTTCCTACGAGCAGTACTTC.

This clonotype was seen ten or more times. J is TRBJ2-3 and V is TRBV20-1; no clear D. Germline CDR1 DFQATT, CDR2 SNEGSKA (reference sequence). Trimming cost V 2 bases and J 6 bases, with 12 bases left between them. The length of the CDR3 is 13 residues. The DNA for the CDR3 is TGCAGTGCTAGAAGGAGCGCCTACGATACGCAGTATTTT. Translating it yields CSARRSAYDTQYF.

This clonotype was counted only a few times. V usage is TRBV7-2 and J usage is TRBJ2-5, with D possibly matching TRBD2 (6 bases). Trimming removed 7 bases at V and 4 bases at J, with 25 bases between. The CDR3 extends over 17 amino acids. CDR1 is SGHTA, CDR2 FQGNSA, per germline. The CDR3 region has the DNA TGTGCCAGCAACCCGGGAGCAGGGCGGAGATTCGGAGAGACCCAGTACTTC. Its translation: CASNPGAGRRFGETQYF. Complete variable domain (other parts from reference TRBV7-2 and TRBJ2-5): GAGVSQSPSNKVTEKGKDVELRCDPISGHTALYWYRQSLGQGLEFLIYFQGNSAPDKSGLPSDRFSAERTGGSVSTLTIQRTQQEDSAVYLCASNPGAGRRFGETQYFGPGTRLLVL.

This clonotype was recorded many times. The rearrangement links TRBV20-1 to TRBJ1-1; 7 nucleotides agree with TRBD1. This CDR3 has 13 residues. From germline, CDR1 is DFQATT and CDR2 SNEGSKA (reference sequence). With 4 bases clipped from V and 4 bases from J, the junction kept 6 bases outside the gene matches. This CDR3 reads CSAIRGAGTEAFF. The CDR3 DNA reads TGCAGTGCTATCAGGGGGGCTGGCACTGAAGCTTTCTTT.

This chain connects TRBV5-6 to TRBJ2-7, with 8 bases lining up with TRBD1. CDR3 size: 15 residues. The J segment lost 2 bases and the V segment lost 4 bases, leaving 8 bases of the junction unmatched. CDR1 is SGHDT, CDR2 YYEEEE, per germline. CDR3 amino acids: CASSPDRVGAYEQYF. For the CDR3, the DNA is TGTGCCAGCAGCCCGGACAGGGTTGGCGCCTACGAGCAGTACTTC.

This clonotype was counted a few times. The chain recombines TRBV27 with TRBJ2-7; 7 bases match TRBD2. This CDR3 is built from 15 residues. Germline V gene lookup returns CDR1 MNHEY and CDR2 SMNVEV (reference sequence). With V trimmed by 4 bases and J by 4 bases, 10 bases remained unmatched. In DNA form, the CDR3 reads TGTGCCAGCAGTTCGCGTCGGGGGGTCAGGTACGAGCAGTACTTC. Encoded protein: CASSSRRGVRYEQYF.

The V and J genes are TRBV15 and TRBJ2-2; 8 bases are a match to TRBD2. Per the germline V gene, CDR1 is LNHNV and CDR2 is YYDKDF (reference sequence). V gave up 0 bases and J gave up 6 bases; unmatched junction bases: 6. The CDR3 is made up of 16 amino acids. The CDR3 DNA is TGTGCCACCAGCAGAGATCGCGAGACTAGCGCCGGGGAGCTGTTTTTT. Its protein product is CATSRDRETSAGELFF. Variable domain in full (rest from reference TRBV15 and TRBJ2-2): DAMVIQNPRYQVTQFGKPVTLSCSQTLNHNVMYWYQQKSSQAPKLLFHYYDKDFNNEADTPDNFQSRRPNTSFCFLDIRSPGLGDTAMYLCATSRDRETSAGELFFGEGSRLTVL.

This clonotype has only a few counts. The chain joins TRBV20-1 to TRBJ2-2; D gene ambiguous. The CDR3 runs to 14 residues. CDR1 is DFQATT, CDR2 SNEGSKA, per germline (reference sequence). Trimming stripped 3 bases from V and 2 bases from J, with 10 bases between. The CDR3 loop reads CSASDVSNTGELFF. The CDR3 DNA is TGCAGTGCTAGTGACGTTTCAAACACCGGGGAGCTGTTTTTT.

This clonotype was counted a few times. As DNA, the CDR3 is TGTGCCAGCAGTATCCTGCCGGGAGGGCACGGGGCCCAGTACTTC. This encodes CASSILPGGHGAQYF. The chain combines TRBV27 with TRBJ2-5; 8 bases line up with TRBD2. CDR1 MNHEY and CDR2 SMNVEV come from the germline V gene (reference sequence). The J segment lost 9 bases and the V segment lost 5 bases, leaving 14 bases of the junction unmatched. The CDR3 extends over 15 amino acids.